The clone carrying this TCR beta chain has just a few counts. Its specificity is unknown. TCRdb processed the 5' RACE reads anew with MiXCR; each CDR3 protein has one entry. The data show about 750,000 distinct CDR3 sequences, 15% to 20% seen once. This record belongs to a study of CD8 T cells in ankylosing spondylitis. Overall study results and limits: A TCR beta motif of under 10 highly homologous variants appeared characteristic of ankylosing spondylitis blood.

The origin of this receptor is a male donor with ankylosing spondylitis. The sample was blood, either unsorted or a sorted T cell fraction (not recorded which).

The CDR3 DNA is TGTGCCACCAGTGATAGTCAGTTTTCCACCGGGGAGCTGTTTTTT. Protein product: CATSDSQFSTGELFF. The chain carries TRBV24-1 and TRBJ2-2; D is unclear. The ends were cut back, 3 bases at V and 4 bases at J, with 11 bases in the middle. CDR3 length equals 15 residues. Germline CDR1 reads KGHDR; CDR2 reads SFDVKD.